These T cell receptor beta chains were read from a single sample in a study of T cell responses to AZD1222 COVID-19 vaccine. This table comes from immunoSEQ multiplex PCR, and its TCRdb copy is limited to in-frame clones, with some not included. The data hold around 75,000 clones, with around 84% observed a single time. The specimen was peripheral blood, collected on day 0 of AZD1222 vaccination. The receptors derive from an adult in good health. Each CDR3 is given with its conserved first and last residue.

TRBJ2-7 TRBV24-1 CATSDATGSYEQYF
TRBJ2-3 TRBV5-5 CASSFLQGTDTQYF
TRBJ1-1 TRBV7-9 CASSLGSWENTEAFF
TRBJ2-2 TRBV7-8 CASSLGGALTGELFF
TRBJ1-4 TRBV4-3 CASSQRTGDEKLFF
TRBJ1-6 TRBV28 CASSLSDNSPLHF
TRBJ2-7 TRBV29-1 CSVELTGEEGSYEQYF
TRBJ1-6 TRBV9 CASSVGFGGQYHSPLHF
TRBJ1-2 TRBV28 CASREVDYGYTF
TRBJ2-3 TRBV5-1 CASKDGSTDTQYF
TRBJ1-6 TRBV27 CASSFGGDGNSPLHF
TRBJ2-7 TRBV28 CASTLTGAYEQYF
TRBJ1-4 TRBV11-2 CASSFGADSATNEKLFF
TRBJ1-6 TRBV18 CASSHGQGGRESPLHF
TRBJ2-3 TRBV6-6 CAITSGVGTDTQYF
TRBJ2-7 TRBV27 CASSSGLRNHYEQYF